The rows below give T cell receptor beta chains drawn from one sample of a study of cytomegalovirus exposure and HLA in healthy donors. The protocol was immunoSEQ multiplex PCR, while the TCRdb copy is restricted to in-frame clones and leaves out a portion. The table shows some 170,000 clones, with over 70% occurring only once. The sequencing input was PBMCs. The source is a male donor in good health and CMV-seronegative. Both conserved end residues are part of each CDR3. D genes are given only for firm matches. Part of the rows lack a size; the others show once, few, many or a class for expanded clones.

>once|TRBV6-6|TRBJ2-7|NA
CASSYDYENEQYF
TGTGCCAGCAGTTACGACTACGAAAACGAGCAGTACTTC
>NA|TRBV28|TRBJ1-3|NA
CASTPFLTGLSGNTIYF
TGTGCCAGCACCCCGTTCCTGACAGGCCTCTCTGGAAACACCATATATTTT
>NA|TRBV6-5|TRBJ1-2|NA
CASSHREGYGYTF
TGTGCCAGCAGTCACAGGGAGGGCTATGGCTACACCTTC
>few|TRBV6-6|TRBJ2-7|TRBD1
CASSFRTGRSYEQYF
TGTGCCAGCAGTTTTCGGACAGGGAGATCCTACGAGCAGTACTTC
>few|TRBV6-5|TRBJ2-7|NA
CASSYSRGGSSYEQYF
TGTGCCAGCAGTTACTCAAGGGGGGGAAGCTCCTACGAGCAGTACTTC
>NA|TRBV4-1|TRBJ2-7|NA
CASSQGVTGLYEQYF
TGCGCCAGCAGCCAAGGGGTTACAGGGTTGTACGAGCAGTACTTC
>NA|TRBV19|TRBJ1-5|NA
CASSIGRGQPQHF
TGTGCCAGTAGTATTGGAAGGGGCCAGCCCCAGCATTTT
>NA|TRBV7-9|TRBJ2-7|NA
CASSSFRQASYEQYF
TGTGCCAGCAGCTCTTTCCGACAAGCTTCCTACGAGCAGTACTTC
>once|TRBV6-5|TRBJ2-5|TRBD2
CASRPSGGAAQYF
TGTGCCAGCAGGCCCAGCGGGGGGGCGGCCCAGTACTTC
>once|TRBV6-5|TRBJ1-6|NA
CASSLQGRAPLHF
TGTGCCAGCAGTTTACAGGGTCGAGCACCCCTCCACTTT
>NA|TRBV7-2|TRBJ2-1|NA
CASSPEGGVYNEQFF
TGTGCCAGCAGCCCCGAAGGAGGGGTATACAATGAGCAGTTCTTC
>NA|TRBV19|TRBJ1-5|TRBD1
CASTQGALGQPQHF
TGTGCCAGCACACAGGGGGCCCTGGGGCAGCCCCAGCATTTT
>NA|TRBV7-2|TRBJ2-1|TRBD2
CASSLVAAGGRNEQFF
TGTGCCAGCAGCTTAGTGGCAGCGGGGGGGCGAAATGAGCAGTTCTTC
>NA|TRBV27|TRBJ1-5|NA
CASSLQGSQPQHF
TGTGCCAGCAGTTTACAGGGTAGTCAGCCCCAGCATTTT